Sequencing of this T cell receptor (beta chain) was carried out in a study of T cells in narcolepsy. Looking at the study overall: Healthy controls were enrolled alongside patients with narcolepsy type 1 or type 2.

Measured with immunoSEQ multiplex PCR; TCRdb has only the in-frame clones, and not every one. The table records some 30,000 clones, 87% of them present only once. Study-level points and caveats: Autoreactive clonotypes reportedly recurred in blood of same and different patients, not controls. HCRT-specific and TRIB2-specific autoreactive clonotypes appeared among same-patient CSF and blood CD4+ clonotypes. Autoreactive clone sequences were missing from some blood memory CD4+ repertoires.

CDR1 is SGHTS and CDR2 is YDEGEE in the germline V gene. This CDR3 contains 14 residues. Trimming took 4 bases from V and 4 from J; bases not matched to a gene: 5. Notes on this clone: Antigen: not known.

Sequencing was carried out using memory (CD45RA-) CD4+ T cells from blood. The receptor's source is a human donor in good health. The chain has TRBV5-8 and TRBJ2-1; TRBD1 aligns across 7 bases. As DNA, the CDR3 is TGTGCCAGCAGCACGGGACAGACTTACAATGAGCAGTTCTTC. Translating it yields CASSTGQTYNEQFF.